This T cell receptor (beta chain) was observed in a study of T cell responses to AZD1222 COVID-19 vaccine. V lost 5 bases and J lost 1, with 12 bases in between. This CDR3 spans 14 amino acids. Germline V gene sequence: CDR1 MDHEN, CDR2 SYDVKM. The repertoire was sequenced with immunoSEQ multiplex PCR; TCRdb's copy has only in-frame clones and lacks some. The profile shows about 180,000 clones, 90% to 95% of them singletons. Source: peripheral blood, taken on day 0 of AZD1222 vaccination. The clonotype was recovered from an adult in good health. The chain carries TRBV28 and TRBJ2-7; D gene unclear. The CDR3, as DNA: TGTGCCAGCAGTCCTCTTGTAGGGTCCTACGAGCAGTACTTC. Protein product: CASSPLVGSYEQYF.